Below are 23 T cell receptor beta chains sequenced from a single sample in a study of blood T cells in healthy people across ages. With a J-beta primer mix and a sample-barcoded 5' primer, a second PCR ran roughly 7 to 11 cycles. TCRdb re-derived calls from the 5' RACE reads in MiXCR, one entry per CDR3 protein. Among over 1,500,000 distinct CDR3 sequences listed, 39% were seen once. The sample taken for sequencing was blood. The receptor source for this set is a human donor in good health.

The rearrangement uses TRBV20-1 and TRBJ2-7, with 12 bases identical to TRBD2. CDR1 is DFQATT and CDR2 is SNEGSKA in the germline V gene (reference sequence). V trimming: 3 bases; J trimming: 9 bases; junction bases outside the gene matches: 9. The CDR3 is 14 residues long. The CDR3 DNA reads as TGCAGTGCTAGCCCTGGACTAGCGGGGACGTGGCAGTACTTC. Translated: CSASPGLAGTWQYF.

The chain recombines TRBV29-1 with TRBJ2-2; D is ambiguous. V shed 1 base and J shed 2 bases, with 5 bases lying between them. There are 13 residues in the CDR3. Per germline, CDR1 SQVTM and CDR2 ANQGSEA. The CDR3 nucleotides read TGCAGCGTTGAAGTCAGCAACACCGGGGAGCTGTTTTTT. Protein product: CSVEVSNTGELFF.

The rearrangement links TRBV29-1 to TRBJ1-1; TRBD1 agrees at 7 bases. Germline CDR1 reads SQVTM; CDR2 reads ANQGSEA. The CDR3 is 13 residues long. The trim removed 6 bases at V and 7 bases at J, leaving 11 bases unmatched. The chain's CDR3 is CSVERAGGNEAFF. The DNA of the CDR3 is TGCAGCGTCGAACGGGCAGGGGGGAATGAAGCTTTCTTT.

For this clonotype: The junction does not match germline at one end; this may be a read error. The chain joins TRBV25-1 to TRBJ2-3; D perhaps matches TRBD2 (6 bases). Germline-derived CDR1 and CDR2 are MGHDK and SYGVNS. There are 19 residues in the CDR3. CDR3 amino acids: CVSSEGNFGLARTTDTQYF. The CDR3 DNA reads as TGTGTCAGCAGTGAGGGCAACTTTGGTCTAGCGAGGACCACTGATACGCAGTATTTT.

This clonotype was observed a few times. The rearrangement joins TRBV28 to TRBJ1-6, with D tentatively TRBD1 (5 bases). This CDR3 has 13 residues. V was shortened by 5 bases and J by 9 bases, with 11 bases between the two germline ends. Germline CDR1 is MDHEN and CDR2 is SYDVKM. The CDR3 nucleotides read TGTGCCAGCAGTCGGGACTTACCTTCACCCCTCCACTTT. Residues: CASSRDLPSPLHF.

This clonotype has more than one count but fewer than ten. Written as DNA, the CDR3 is TGTGCCAGCAGCCGCGAGGCGGGGTCTGGCTACACCTTC. Encoded protein: CASSREAGSGYTF. The chain uses TRBV6-5 and TRBJ1-2, with D unclear. The CDR3 spans 13 residues. V was cut by 6 bases and J by 7 bases, with 15 bases left in between. CDR1 MNHEY and CDR2 SVGAGI come from the germline V gene.

The chain carries TRBV5-6 and TRBJ2-4; D might be TRBD2 (7 bases). Germline loops: CDR1 SGHDT, CDR2 YYEEEE. The CDR3 consists of 13 residues. The germline V and J ends were trimmed by 4 bases and 13 bases, with 18 bases remaining between them. The CDR3 coding sequence is TGTGCCAGCAGCCAGGGGACCCCGCGGGAGCAGTACTTC. Residues: CASSQGTPREQYF.

The rearrangement links TRBV4-3 to TRBJ2-2; TRBD2 is a possible D gene (5 bases). The CDR3 is 14 residues long. Germline V gene sequence: CDR1 LGHNA, CDR2 YSLEER. The ends were cut back, 4 bases at V and 4 bases at J, with 10 bases in the middle. CDR3: CASSPSLVTGELFF. The DNA of the CDR3 is TGCGCCAGCAGCCCCTCACTAGTCACCGGGGAGCTGTTTTTT.

This clonotype was found a few times. This chain links TRBV28 with TRBJ2-3; 8 bases are shared with TRBD1. CDR3 length equals 14 residues. CDR1 is MDHEN, CDR2 SYDVKM, per germline. Germline trimming cut 8 bases from V and 2 bases from J; bases unmatched to any gene: 6. The CDR3: CASQAGGITDTQYF. The CDR3 coding sequence is TGTGCCAGCCAAGCAGGGGGCATCACAGATACGCAGTATTTT.

This clonotype was observed a few times. The chain links TRBV20-1 to TRBJ2-7, with D tentatively TRBD1 (7 bases). Trimming left V 1 base short and J 2 bases short, with 15 bases between. CDR3 length: 15 amino acids. Germline CDR1 and CDR2: DFQATT and SNEGSKA (reference sequence). The CDR3 DNA sequence: TGCAGTGCTAGAGCAACTGGAGGGGGCCCCTACGAGCAGTACTTC. Translated, it gives CSARATGGGPYEQYF.

A word on this clonotype: This may arise from a read error, as a much more abundant clone is one base away. This rearrangement joins TRBV28 to TRBJ2-4; D is perhaps TRBD1 or TRBD2 (6 bases each). The V gene's germline CDR1 is MDHEN and CDR2 SYDVKM. CDR3 length: 14 amino acids. The CDR3 here is CTSSLGGTLNIQYF. For the CDR3, the DNA is TGTACCAGCAGTTTAGGGGGGACTCTAAACATTCAGTACTTC.

The chain recombines TRBV5-5 with TRBJ2-1, with 8 bases that match TRBD1. V dropped 4 bases and J dropped 10; count of bases not matched to a gene: 10. This CDR3 is built from 14 residues. CDR1 SGHKS and CDR2 YYEKEE come from the germline V gene (reference sequence). The CDR3 DNA reads as TGTGCCAGCAGCAACGGACAGGGTAGGGGCGAGCAGTTCTTC. Translating it yields CASSNGQGRGEQFF.

The rearrangement joins TRBV6-2 or TRBV6-3 to TRBJ1-4, with D uncertain. Germline assignment: CDR1 MNHEY and CDR2 SVGEGT. Trimming left V 7 bases short and J 8 bases short, with 8 bases between. The CDR3 spans 11 residues. The DNA for the CDR3 is TGTGCCAGCAAGCAGGTCGAAAAACTGTTTTTT. This translates into CASKQVEKLFF.

This clonotype has just a few counts. The rearrangement links TRBV29-1 to TRBJ2-1; TRBD2 aligns across 7 bases. This CDR3 region has 13 residues. Looked up from germline, CDR1 is SQVTM and CDR2 is ANQGSEA. Trimming took 3 bases from V and 7 from J; bases not matched to a gene: 6. CDR3 in DNA: TGCAGCGTTGAGAAGACGGGGGGAAATGAGCAGTTCTTC. Translated: CSVEKTGGNEQFF.

In this sample, this clonotype turned up a few times. The rearrangement joins TRBV5-6 to TRBJ2-3, with 9 bases lining up with TRBD2. The CDR3 has 17 amino acids. J gave up 0 bases and V 2 bases, and 7 bases lay outside the gene matches. Germline V gene lookup returns CDR1 SGHDT and CDR2 YYEEEE. The CDR3 DNA reads TGTGCCAGCAGCTTAGCGGGGGGCCCGTCTAGCACAGATACGCAGTATTTT. This codes for CASSLAGGPSSTDTQYF.

In its sample, this clonotype was seen many times. The chain couples TRBV12-3 or TRBV12-4 to TRBJ2-2; the D gene is possibly TRBD1 (5 bases). The ends were cut back, 5 bases at V and 1 base at J, with 8 bases in the middle. The CDR3 runs 14 residues. The DNA of the CDR3 is TGTGCCAGCAGTCGCGACAGGAACACCGGGGAGCTGTTTTTT. Protein product: CASSRDRNTGELFF.

The chain carries TRBV20-1 and TRBJ2-7; a weak D match, TRBD1 (6 bases). The V end lost 0 bases, the J end lost 5 bases, and 14 bases lay between the germline ends. Germline-derived CDR1 and CDR2 are DFQATT and SNEGSKA (reference sequence). CDR3 length: 14 amino acids. CDR3 sequence: CSARDIEGEDEQYF. For the CDR3, the DNA is TGCAGTGCTAGAGATATCGAGGGGGAAGACGAGCAGTACTTC.

V gene TRBV12-3 or TRBV12-4 combines with J gene TRBJ1-1, with D uncertain. Trimming cost V 7 bases and J 9 bases, with 9 bases left between them. This CDR3 has 10 amino acids. The CDR3 region is CASIVSKAFF. CDR3 sequence (DNA): TGTGCCAGCATAGTGAGTAAAGCTTTCTTT.

This clonotype was found a few times. The gene calls are TRBV20-1 and TRBJ2-3; D might be TRBD1 or TRBD2, each matching 5 bases. Between the trimmed V and J ends, which lost 0 bases and 5 bases, there was a span of 12 bases. Germline lookup yields CDR1 DFQATT and CDR2 SNEGSKA (reference sequence). CDR3 length: 14 residues. This CDR3 is CSARDGAGVDTQYF. CDR3 nucleotide sequence: TGCAGTGCTAGAGATGGGGCGGGCGTAGATACGCAGTATTTT.

The J gene is TRBJ1-1, the V gene TRBV14; D is uncertain. This CDR3 is built from 15 residues. Trimming stripped 4 bases from V and 0 bases from J, with 12 bases between. Germline V gene data show CDR1 as SGHDN and CDR2 as FVKESK. CDR3 protein: CASSRLRDLNTEAFF. The CDR3 nucleotides read TGTGCCAGCAGCCGCTTGAGGGATCTGAACACTGAAGCTTTCTTT.

The rearrangement links TRBV12-3 or TRBV12-4 to TRBJ2-1; 8 nucleotides agree with TRBD1. This CDR3 spans 14 amino acids. After removal of 7 bases from V and 6 bases from J, the junction contained 8 bases not matched to a gene. This CDR3 is CASNRQGMGNEQFF. The CDR3 DNA reads TGTGCCAGCAATAGACAGGGGATGGGCAATGAGCAGTTCTTC.

This chain connects TRBV20-1 to TRBJ2-1; the match to TRBD2 covers 10 bases. Germline V lookup: CDR1 DFQATT, CDR2 SNEGSKA (reference sequence). Trimming took 6 bases from V and 4 from J; bases not matched to a gene: 9. The CDR3 runs to 15 residues. The CDR3 reads CSAVGAGGKYNEQFF. In DNA form, the CDR3 reads TGCAGTGCCGTCGGAGCGGGGGGGAAATACAATGAGCAGTTCTTC.

This clonotype came up many times. The chain uses TRBV20-1 and TRBJ2-7; no clear D gene. With 6 bases removed from V and 0 bases from J, the gap between germline ends came to 6 bases. The CDR3 has 11 amino acids. Germline V gene data show CDR1 as DFQATT and CDR2 as SNEGSKA (reference sequence). CDR3 loop: CSARSSYEQYF. The CDR3 nucleotides read TGCAGTGCCAGAAGCTCCTACGAGCAGTACTTC.